This T cell receptor beta chain was identified in a study of T cell responses to AZD1222 COVID-19 vaccine. Libraries were prepared by immunoSEQ multiplex PCR; TCRdb keeps only in-frame clonotypes and omits some of them. The sample yields approximately 100,000 clones, about 92% seen once. A word on this clone: Its cognate antigen is unknown.

Notes on the study in general: Clonal diversity may have been underestimated, and the donors were mostly white British, with more females than males.

This CDR3 contains 15 residues. Germline values: CDR1 SGHRS, CDR2 YFSETQ. Trimming removed 0 bases from V and 0 bases from J, with 6 bases in between. The specimen comprised peripheral blood, sampled on day 0 of AZD1222 vaccination. The receptor was derived from an adult in good health. The chain recombines TRBV5-1 with TRBJ1-4; D unclear. The DNA for the CDR3 is TGCGCCAGCAGCTTGGCTGGCTCAACTAATGAAAAACTGTTTTTT. Its protein product is CASSLAGSTNEKLFF.